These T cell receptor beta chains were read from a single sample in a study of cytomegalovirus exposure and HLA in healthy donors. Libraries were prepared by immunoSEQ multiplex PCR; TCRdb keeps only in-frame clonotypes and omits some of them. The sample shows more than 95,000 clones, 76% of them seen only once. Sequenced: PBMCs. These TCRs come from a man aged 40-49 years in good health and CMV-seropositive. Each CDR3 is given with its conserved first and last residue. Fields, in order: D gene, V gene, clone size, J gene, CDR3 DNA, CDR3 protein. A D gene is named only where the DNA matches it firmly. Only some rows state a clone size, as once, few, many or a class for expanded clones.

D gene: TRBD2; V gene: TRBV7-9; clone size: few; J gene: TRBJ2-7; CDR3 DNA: TGTGCCAGCAGCCGTTGGGAGGGTCCGGACTACGAGCAGTACTTC; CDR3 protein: CASSRWEGPDYEQYF
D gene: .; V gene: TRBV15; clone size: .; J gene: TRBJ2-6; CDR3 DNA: TGTGCCACCAGCAATGCGATCTCTGGGGCCAACGGCCTGACTTTC; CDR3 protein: CATSNAISGANGLTF
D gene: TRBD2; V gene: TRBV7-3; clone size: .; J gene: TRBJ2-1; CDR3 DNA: TGTGCCAGCAGCTTAGGAGCGGGAGGGCCCCACGATGAGCAGTTCTTC; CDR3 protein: CASSLGAGGPHDEQFF
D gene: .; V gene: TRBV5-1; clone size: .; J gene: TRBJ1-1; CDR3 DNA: TGCGCCAGCAGTCCCCTCGGGGGCACTGAAGCTTTCTTT; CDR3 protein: CASSPLGGTEAFF
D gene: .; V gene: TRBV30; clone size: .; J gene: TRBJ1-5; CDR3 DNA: TGTGCCTGGAGTCCACCAGGGGCGAGGCAGCCCCAGCATTTT; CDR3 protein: CAWSPPGARQPQHF
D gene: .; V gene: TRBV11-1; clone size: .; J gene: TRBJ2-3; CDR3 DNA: TGTGCCAGCAGACAGGGAGGGACAGATACGCAGTATTTT; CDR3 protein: CASRQGGTDTQYF
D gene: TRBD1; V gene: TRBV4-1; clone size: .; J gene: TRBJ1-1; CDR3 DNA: TGCGCCAGCAGCCAACGTCCGGGACAGTCTCTCGGGAACACTGAAGCTTTCTTT; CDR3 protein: CASSQRPGQSLGNTEAFF
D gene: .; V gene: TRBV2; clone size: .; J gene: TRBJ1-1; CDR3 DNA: TGTGCCAGCAGTTTCCAGGGGAACACTGAAGCTTTCTTT; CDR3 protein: CASSFQGNTEAFF
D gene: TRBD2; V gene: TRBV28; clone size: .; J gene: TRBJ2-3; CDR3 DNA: TGTGCCAGCAGTCAAAGCGGGGGGTTATTCACAGATACGCAGTATTTT; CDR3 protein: CASSQSGGLFTDTQYF
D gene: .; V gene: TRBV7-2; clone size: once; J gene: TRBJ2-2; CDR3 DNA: TGTGCCAGCAGCTTTGCATGGGCTGTGGCCGGGGAGCTGTTTTTT; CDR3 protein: CASSFAWAVAGELFF
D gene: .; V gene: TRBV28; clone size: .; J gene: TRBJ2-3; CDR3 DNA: TGTGCCAGCAGCCCTGCATCGGGGAAAAGCACAGATACGCAGTATTTT; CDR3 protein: CASSPASGKSTDTQYF
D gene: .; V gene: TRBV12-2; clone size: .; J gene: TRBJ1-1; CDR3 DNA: TGTGCAAGTCGCTTAGGACAGGGGTTGCCCGAAGCTTTCTTT; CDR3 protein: CASRLGQGLPEAFF
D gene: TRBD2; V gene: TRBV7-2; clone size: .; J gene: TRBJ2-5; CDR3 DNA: TGTGCCAGCAGCTTAGCAAGGCAGCGGGGGATACAAGAGACCCAGTACTTC; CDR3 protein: CASSLARQRGIQETQYF
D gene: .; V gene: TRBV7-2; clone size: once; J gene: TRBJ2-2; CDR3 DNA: TGTGCCAGCAGCTTGGGGCTGAGCACCGGGGAGCTGTTTTTT; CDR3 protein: CASSLGLSTGELFF
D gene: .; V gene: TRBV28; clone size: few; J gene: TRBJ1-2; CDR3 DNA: TGTGCCAGCAGGCAGGGGTACTATGGCTACACCTTC; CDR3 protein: CASRQGYYGYTF
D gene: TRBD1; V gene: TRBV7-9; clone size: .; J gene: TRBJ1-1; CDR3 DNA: TGTTCCAGCAGCTTGAACAGGGGGATGAACACTGAAGCTTTCTTT; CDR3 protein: CSSSLNRGMNTEAFF
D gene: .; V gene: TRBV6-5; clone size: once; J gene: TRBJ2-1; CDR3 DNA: TGTGCCAGCAGCCTGGACGGGAGAGCCTACAATGAGCAGTTCTTC; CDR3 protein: CASSLDGRAYNEQFF
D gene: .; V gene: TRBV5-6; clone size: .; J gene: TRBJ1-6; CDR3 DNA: TGTGCCAGCAGCTTGGCCGAGACAGGATCCAATTCACCCCTCCACTTT; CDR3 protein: CASSLAETGSNSPLHF
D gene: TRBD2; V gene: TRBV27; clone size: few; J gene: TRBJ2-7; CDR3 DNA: TGTGCCAGCAGTTTGAAGGGGACAGCCGGGACTAGCGGGAGTAGGTACGAGCAGTACTTC; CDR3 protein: CASSLKGTAGTSGSRYEQYF
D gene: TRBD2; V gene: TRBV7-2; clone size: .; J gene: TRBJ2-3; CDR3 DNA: TGTGCCAGCAGCTTAGAGGGAGCGGGGTTTGCGACGCAGTATTTT; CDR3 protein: CASSLEGAGFATQYF
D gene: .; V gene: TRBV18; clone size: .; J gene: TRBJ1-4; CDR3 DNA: TGTGCCAGCTCACCTGACCAGGGAGGAAAACTGTTTTTT; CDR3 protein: CASSPDQGGKLFF
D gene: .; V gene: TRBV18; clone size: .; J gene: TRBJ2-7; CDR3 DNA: TGTGCCAGCTGTAGCGGATCTTCCTACGAGCAGTACTTC; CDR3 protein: CASCSGSSYEQYF
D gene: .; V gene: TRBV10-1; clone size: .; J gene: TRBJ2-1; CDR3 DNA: TGCGCCAGCAGTGCCGGTTATGAGCAGTTCTTC; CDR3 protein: CASSAGYEQFF
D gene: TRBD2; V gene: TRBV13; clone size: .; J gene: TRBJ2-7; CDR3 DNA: TGTGCCAGCAGCTTAGTGACTAGCGGGTACGAGCAGTACTTC; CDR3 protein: CASSLVTSGYEQYF
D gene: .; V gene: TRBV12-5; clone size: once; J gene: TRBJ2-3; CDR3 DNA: TGTGCTAGTGGTCCAGGGGGCACAGATACGCAGTATTTT; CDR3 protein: CASGPGGTDTQYF
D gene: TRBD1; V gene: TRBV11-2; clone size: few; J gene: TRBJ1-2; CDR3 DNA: TGTGCCAGCAGCTCCCTTAGGACAGGGAACCCTCCTAACTATGGCTACACCTTC; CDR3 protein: CASSSLRTGNPPNYGYTF
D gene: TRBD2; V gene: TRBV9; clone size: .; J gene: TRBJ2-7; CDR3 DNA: TGTGCCAGCAGCGTAGGAGCGGGGGGGATCTACGAGCAGTACTTC; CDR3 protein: CASSVGAGGIYEQYF
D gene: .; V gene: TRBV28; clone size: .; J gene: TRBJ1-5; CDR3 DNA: TGTGCCAGCAGTTTATATCCCCGGAGGAGGGGAGGAGGCAATCAGCCCCAGCATTTT; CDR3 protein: CASSLYPRRRGGGNQPQHF
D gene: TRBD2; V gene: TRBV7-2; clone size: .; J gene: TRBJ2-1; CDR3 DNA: TGTGCCAGCAGCTTAGTGGGGACTAGCGGGATTAGCTCCTACAATGAGCAGTTCTTC; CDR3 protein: CASSLVGTSGISSYNEQFF
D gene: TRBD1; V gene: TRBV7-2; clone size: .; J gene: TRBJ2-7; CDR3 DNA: TGTGCCAGCACCGATGGACAGGGGTACGAGCAGTACTTC; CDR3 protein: CASTDGQGYEQYF
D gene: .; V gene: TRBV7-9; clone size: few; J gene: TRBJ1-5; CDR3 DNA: TGTGCCAGCAGCTTAGTAGTGAATCAGCCCCAGCATTTT; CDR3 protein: CASSLVVNQPQHF
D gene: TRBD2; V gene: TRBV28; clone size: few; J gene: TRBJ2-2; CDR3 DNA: TGTGCCAGCAGTCCGGATAGCGGGGGGAGAACCGGGGAGCTGTTTTTT; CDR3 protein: CASSPDSGGRTGELFF
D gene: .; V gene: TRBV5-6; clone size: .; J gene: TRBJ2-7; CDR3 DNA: TGTGCCAGCAGCCCTGCCGTTGGCGGGACCTACGAGCAGTACTTC; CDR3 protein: CASSPAVGGTYEQYF
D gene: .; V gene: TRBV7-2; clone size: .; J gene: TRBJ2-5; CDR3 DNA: TGTGCCAGCAGCCCCGATCAGGGAATAGAGACCCAGTACTTC; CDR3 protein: CASSPDQGIETQYF
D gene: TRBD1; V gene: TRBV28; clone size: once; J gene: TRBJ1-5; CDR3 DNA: TGTGCCAGCAGTGAACTACAGGGGGTCTACAATCAGCCCCAGCATTTT; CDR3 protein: CASSELQGVYNQPQHF
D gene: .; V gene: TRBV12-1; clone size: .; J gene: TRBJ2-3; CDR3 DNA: TGTGCCAGCAGCCCTGGCGAAGGGGCGCGCACAGATACGCAGTATTTT; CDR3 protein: CASSPGEGARTDTQYF
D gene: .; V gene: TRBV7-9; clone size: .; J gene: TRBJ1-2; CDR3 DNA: TGTGCCAGCAGCTTAGCGCTGGCCGGAGCTAACTATGGCTACACCTTC; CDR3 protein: CASSLALAGANYGYTF
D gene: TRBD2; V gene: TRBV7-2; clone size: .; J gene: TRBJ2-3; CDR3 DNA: TGTGCCAGCAGCCAGCGGGGACGCACTAGCACAGATACGCAGTATTTT; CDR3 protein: CASSQRGRTSTDTQYF